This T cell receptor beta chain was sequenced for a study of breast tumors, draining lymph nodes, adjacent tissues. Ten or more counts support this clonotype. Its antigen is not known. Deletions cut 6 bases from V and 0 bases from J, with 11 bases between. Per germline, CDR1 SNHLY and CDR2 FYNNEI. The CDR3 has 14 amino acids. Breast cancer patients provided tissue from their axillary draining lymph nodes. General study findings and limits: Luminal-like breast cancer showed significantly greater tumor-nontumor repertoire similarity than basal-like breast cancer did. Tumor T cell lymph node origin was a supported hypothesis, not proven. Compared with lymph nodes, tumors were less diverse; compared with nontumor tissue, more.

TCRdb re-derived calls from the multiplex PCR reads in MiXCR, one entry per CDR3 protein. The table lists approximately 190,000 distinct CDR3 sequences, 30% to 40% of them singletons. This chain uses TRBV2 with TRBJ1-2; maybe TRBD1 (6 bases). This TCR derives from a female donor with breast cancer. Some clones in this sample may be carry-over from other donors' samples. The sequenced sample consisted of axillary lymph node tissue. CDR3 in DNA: TGTGCCAGCAGGGAGGACAGATCTAACTATGGCTACACCTTC. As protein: CASREDRSNYGYTF.